The 29 T cell receptor beta chains below come from one sample, sequenced in a study of tumor-infiltrating lymphocytes in primary liver carcinoma. In addition to blood RNA drawn from unsorted whole blood, germline DNA was extracted. Total RNA (around 500 ng) served as template for TCR beta cDNA synthesis primed by a constant-region primer. Construction of TCR beta libraries relied on three successive nested multiplex PCR rounds employing slightly modified ARM-PCR. Researchers ran the first two PCR rounds for around 10 cycles each with TRBV1-TRBV30 forward primers and a C-beta reverse primer. One entry per CDR3 protein results from TCRdb running MiXCR on the multiplex PCR reads. The data show almost 200,000 distinct CDR3 sequences, 65% seen once. The sample taken for sequencing was peripheral blood. The receptors were gathered from a woman between 55 and 75 years old with primary liver carcinoma and hepatitis B virus infection.

The gene calls are TRBV4-1 and TRBJ1-1; tentatively, D is TRBD1 (5 bases). The V and J ends lost 4 bases and 4 bases respectively, with 10 bases between them. Germline V gene sequence: CDR1 MGHRA, CDR2 YSYEKL. CDR3 length: 13 amino acids. CDR3 loop: CASSPSGGTEAFF. CDR3 DNA: TGCGCCAGCAGCCCTTCGGGGGGCACTGAAGCTTTCTTT.

Note on this clonotype: A much larger clone differs from this one at a single base, so this may be a read error. The chain couples TRBV12-3 or TRBV12-4 to TRBJ1-5; D not resolved. The CDR3 consists of 12 residues. Trimming stripped 6 bases from V and 4 bases from J, with 7 bases between. The CDR3 sequence is CASSRYNQPQHF. For the CDR3, the DNA is TGTGCCAGCAGCCGCTATAATCAGCCCCAGCATTTT.

To note about this clonotype: Given a much more abundant clone one base away, this may be a read error. This chain uses TRBV5-4 with TRBJ1-2, with D possibly being TRBD1 (6 bases). CDR1 is SGHNT, CDR2 YYREEE, per germline (reference sequence). Between the trimmed V and J ends, which lost 4 bases and 6 bases, there was a span of 16 bases. The CDR3 length is 14 residues. CDR3 in DNA: TGTGCCAGCAGCCGTTGGGTCAGGGGAAATGGCTACACCTTC. Translated, it gives CASSRWVRGNGYTF.

The rearrangement uses TRBV11-2 and TRBJ1-6; D possibly corresponds to TRBD1 (5 bases). The germline CDR1 and CDR2 sequences are SGHAT and FQNNGV. Trimming removed 4 bases at V and 11 bases at J, with 18 bases between. The CDR3 is 15 residues long. The CDR3 loop reads CASSSTWGRNPPLHF. CDR3 in DNA: TGTGCCAGCAGCTCCACTTGGGGGAGAAATCCACCCCTCCACTTT.

This clonotype was observed a handful of times. The rearrangement joins TRBV29-1 to TRBJ2-1, with D unclear. This CDR3 contains 15 residues. Germline V gene sequence: CDR1 SQVTM, CDR2 ANQGSEA. Trimming took 3 bases from V and 6 from J, leaving 18 bases between them. As DNA, the CDR3 is TGCAGCGTTGATCTTTCTAGGGCCAATAGCAATGAGCAGTTCTTC. Translated, it gives CSVDLSRANSNEQFF.

DNA for the CDR3: TGTGCCAGCTCAGCTCAGGGAGCCAAAAACATTCAGTACTTC. It specifies CASSAQGAKNIQYF. The chain carries TRBV18 and TRBJ2-4; D perhaps matches TRBD1 (5 bases). Deletions cut 5 bases from V and 0 bases from J, with 8 bases between. This CDR3 has 14 residues. Germline CDR1 KGHSH, CDR2 LQKENI.

To note about this clonotype: A read error may explain this, as a much larger clone is one base away. V is TRBV6-6 and J is TRBJ2-7, with D unresolved. The germline gives CDR1 MNHNY, CDR2 SVGAGI (reference sequence). The CDR3 totals 13 residues. V was clipped by 3 bases and J by 2 bases, with 8 bases between them. CDR3 region: CASSYLNTYEQYF. CDR3 sequence (DNA): TGTGCCAGCAGTTATTTGAACACCTACGAGCAGTACTTC.

As for this clonotype: Mismatch with germline at one junction end may stem from a read error. The CDR3 sequence is CASTYREVEERYF. As DNA, the CDR3 is TGTGCCAGCACCTACCGGGAAGTAGAGGAGCGGTACTTC. The V and J genes are TRBV12-3 or TRBV12-4 and TRBJ2-7; D perhaps matches TRBD2 (5 bases). The CDR3 totals 13 residues.

As concerns this clonotype: This likely comes from a read error, as the CDR3 has no conserved phenylalanine or tryptophan at its end. The chain has TRBV7-8 and TRBJ2-2; maybe TRBD1 (5 bases). The germline V gene has CDR1 SGHVS and CDR2 FQNEAQ. Between the trimmed V and J ends, which lost 5 bases and 4 bases, there was a span of 11 bases. The CDR3 is 14 amino acids. The CDR3 DNA reads TGTGCCAGCAGCGTCAGGGTTGCCACCGGGGAGCTGTTTTCT. This gives the protein CASSVRVATGELFS.

This chain uses TRBV11-2 with TRBJ2-7, with 8 positions matching TRBD2. The CDR3 is made up of 14 amino acids. The ends lost 10 bases at V and 6 bases at J; junction bases unmatched: 14. Per the germline V gene, CDR1 is SGHAT and CDR2 is FQNNGV. In nucleotides, the CDR3 is TGTGCCACCCTTAGCGGGACCACACTCGTCGAGCAGTACTTC. It is translated as CATLSGTTLVEQYF.

A note on this clonotype: A read error may account for a junction end that differs from germline. V and J are TRBV11-2 and TRBJ2-1; 7 bases agree with TRBD2. CDR3 length equals 16 residues. Germline V gene lookup returns CDR1 SGHAT and CDR2 FQNNGV. CDR3 nucleotide sequence: TGTGCCAGCAGCTTAGGCGGTAGCGGGCCCTACAAAGAGCAGTTCTTC. As protein: CASSLGGSGPYKEQFF.

Worth noting for this clonotype: The CDR3 end shows no conserved phenylalanine or tryptophan, and so a read error is likely. The gene calls are TRBV6-1 and TRBJ2-5; D is unclear. The ends were cut back, 3 bases at V and 5 bases at J, with 13 bases in the middle. The CDR3 totals 14 residues. The germline V gene encodes CDR1 MNHNS and CDR2 SASEGT. For the CDR3, the DNA is TGTGCCAGCAGTGATTCAGGCCCAGTCGAGACCCAGTACTTA. Amino acid sequence: CASSDSGPVETQYL.

V usage is TRBV13 and J usage is TRBJ2-1; 9 nucleotides align to TRBD2. The CDR3 totals 15 residues. Germline CDR1 reads PRHDT; CDR2 reads FYEKMQ (reference sequence). After removal of 6 bases from V and 6 bases from J, the junction contained 9 bases not matched to a gene. CDR3 sequence (DNA): TGTGCCAGCAGTGCCCAAGCGGGAGGCCTCAATGAGCAGTTCTTC. This encodes CASSAQAGGLNEQFF.

As concerns this clonotype: One end of the junction does not line up with germline, which may come from a read error. This chain links TRBV4-2 with TRBJ2-3; D gene unclear. From germline, CDR1 is LGHNA and CDR2 YNFKEQ. The CDR3 has 14 amino acids. This CDR3 is CARSQVGGTYTQYF. The CDR3 coding sequence is TGTGCCAGAAGCCAAGTCGGCGGCACATATACGCAGTATTTT.

Of note for this clonotype: This may come from a read error, since a much larger clone is one base off. It is likely a read error, because the conserved phenylalanine at the end of the CDR3 is missing. The chain recombines TRBV10-3 with TRBJ2-1; D perhaps matches TRBD2 (6 bases). The CDR3 is 14 residues long. Germline V gene data show CDR1 as ENHRY and CDR2 as SYGVKD. The V end was cut by 6 bases, the J end by 6 bases, with 15 bases between. CDR3 region: CAIRAGTQGNEQFS. CDR3 nucleotides: TGTGCCATCAGAGCCGGGACTCAGGGCAATGAGCAGTTCTCC.

This clonotype has a single count. A much larger clone lies one base from this, so it may be a read error. V and J are TRBV5-4 and TRBJ2-7; TRBD2 is a possible D gene (6 bases). Deletions cut 3 bases from V and 2 bases from J, with 15 bases between. Germline loops: CDR1 SGHNT, CDR2 YYREEE (reference sequence). The CDR3 totals 15 residues. The CDR3 sequence is CASSSHGGGTYEQYF. Written as DNA, the CDR3 is TGTGCCAGCAGCTCCCACGGCGGCGGGACCTACGAGCAGTACTTC.

Turning to this clonotype: One junction end disagrees with the germline gene, perhaps due to a read error. CDR3 loop: CASIRSGLTAVYNELFF. CDR3 bases: TGTGCCAGCATACGATCGGGACTCACCGCGGTATACAATGAGCTGTTCTTC. The V and J genes are TRBV12-3 or TRBV12-4 and TRBJ2-1, with D possibly being TRBD2 (6 bases). The CDR3 consists of 17 residues.

The chain links TRBV11-2 to TRBJ2-7; D is perhaps TRBD1 (5 bases). V lost 8 bases and J 13 bases, leaving 27 bases between the germline ends. CDR1 SGHAT and CDR2 FQNNGV come from the germline V gene. The CDR3 length is 14 residues. CDR3 region: CASGHRDSPYEHYF. The CDR3 nucleotides read TGTGCCAGCGGCCACCGAGACAGCCCCTACGAACACTACTTC.

The CDR3 nucleotides are TGTGCCACCACCAGCAGCTCCTACAATGAGCAGTTCTTC. Amino acid sequence: CATTSSSYNEQFF. V and J are TRBV24-1 and TRBJ2-1; D gene uncertain. This CDR3 comprises 13 residues. V shed 8 bases and J shed 0 bases, with 7 bases lying between them. Germline values: CDR1 KGHDR, CDR2 SFDVKD.

There are many counts of this clonotype. The chain carries TRBV6-5 and TRBJ2-3; 7 bases fit TRBD2. This CDR3 has 16 residues. Germline CDR1 reads MNHEY; CDR2 reads SVGAGI. Trimming cost V 4 bases and J 1 base; bases outside gene matches: 8. CDR3 in DNA: TGTGCCAGCAGTTCCGTTTCGGGAGGTGGCACAGATACGCAGTATTTT. This translates into CASSSVSGGGTDTQYF.

About this clonotype: A much larger clone sits a single nucleotide away, making a read error possible. The chain links TRBV6-5 to TRBJ2-1, with 11 bases identical to TRBD2. CDR3 size: 16 residues. CDR1 and CDR2 (germline): MNHEY, SVGAGI. In DNA, the CDR3 is TGTGTCAGCAGTACCTTGGGACTAGCGGCCTACAATGAGCAGTTCTTC. It codes for CVSSTLGLAAYNEQFF.

The chain employs TRBV19 and TRBJ1-1, with D possibly matching TRBD1 (6 bases). The CDR3 is 17 amino acids. Per germline, CDR1 LNHDA and CDR2 SQIVND (reference sequence). Trimming removed 7 bases from V and 5 bases from J, with 26 bases in between. CDR3 sequence reads: CASMGRTGMQGRTEAFF. Here the CDR3 DNA reads TGTGCCAGTATGGGCCGCACGGGGATGCAGGGGAGGACTGAAGCTTTCTTT.

This clonotype was seen once. A read error is likely, as this CDR3 ends without the conserved phenylalanine or tryptophan. The rearrangement uses TRBV11-1 and TRBJ2-7; 8 bases are shared with TRBD1. Germline CDR1 SGHAT, CDR2 FQDESV (reference sequence). After removal of 5 bases from V and 2 bases from J, the junction contained 14 bases not matched to a gene. This CDR3 comprises 17 residues. CDR3 region: CASSPVIGQGATYEQYL. As DNA, the CDR3 is TGTGCCAGCAGCCCCGTTATCGGGCAGGGGGCCACCTACGAGCAGTACCTC.

With respect to this clonotype: A read error is possible here, since a much larger clone lies one base away. The CDR3 nucleotides read TGTGCTTCCGGGACCAGGGGGGCTGAAGCTTTCTTT. Translation gives CASGTRGAEAFF. The rearrangement uses TRBV6-1 and TRBJ1-1; 7 bases map to TRBD1. The CDR3 is 12 residues long. Germline assignment: CDR1 MNHNS and CDR2 SASEGT.

A remark on this clonotype: Possible read error: a much larger clone is one base away. V and J are TRBV9 and TRBJ2-2, with D tentatively TRBD1 or TRBD2 (5 bases each). Germline CDR1 reads SGDLS; CDR2 reads YYNGEE. Trimming pared 3 bases from V and 8 bases from J, leaving 17 bases between. This CDR3 is built from 15 residues. CDR3 amino acids: CASSADGTLNGELFF. CDR3 nucleotides: TGTGCCAGCAGCGCCGATGGGACCCTTAATGGGGAGCTGTTTTTT.

A remark on this clonotype: At one end the junction does not follow the germline gene, possibly because of a read error. The chain carries TRBV5-5 and TRBJ2-1, with TRBD1 matching 9 bases. Germline lookup yields CDR1 SGHKS and CDR2 YYEKEE (reference sequence). The CDR3 contains 15 residues. The CDR3 DNA is TGTGTCAGCAGCTTGGGGACAGGGTTTTTCAATGAGCAGTTCTTC. Protein sequence: CVSSLGTGFFNEQFF.

This rearrangement joins TRBV19 to TRBJ2-3; 7 bases are shared with TRBD2. The CDR3 loop spans 13 amino acids. Trimming at V came to 6 bases and at J to 6 bases, leaving 6 bases not matched to a gene. Germline V gives CDR1 LNHDA, CDR2 SQIVND (reference sequence). The CDR3 region has the DNA TGTGCCAGTAGCCGACTAGCTGGGGATACGCAGTATTTT. This sequence encodes CASSRLAGDTQYF.

CDR3: CASRSTATQETQYF. The CDR3, as DNA: TGTGCCAGCAGATCGACAGCGACCCAAGAGACCCAGTACTTC. The V gene is TRBV5-5, the J gene TRBJ2-5; TRBD1 might be the D (5 bases). The V end lost 5 bases, the J end lost 1 base, and 12 bases lay between the germline ends. The length of the CDR3 is 14 residues. Looked up from germline, CDR1 is SGHKS and CDR2 is YYEKEE (reference sequence).

In the case of this clonotype: At one of its ends the junction is not consistent with the germline gene, which may arise from a read error. The chain couples TRBV11-1 to TRBJ2-3; D unresolved. The CDR3 spans 14 residues. The germline V gene has CDR1 SGHAT and CDR2 FQDESV (reference sequence). In DNA form, the CDR3 reads TGTGCCAGCAGCTTAGTACTCACTACAGATACACAGTATTTT. Its translation is CASSLVLTTDTQYF.